A single sample is the source of the 30 T cell receptor beta chains below, sequenced in a study of vaccination and CD4 T cells after COVID-19. Stated treatment: roughly 10-day PBMC culture with coronavirus spike peptide pools or control peptides (ViraFEST assay). The assay that was used to sequence DNA from cultured CD4+ T cells was the Oncomine TCR Beta short-read assay. MiXCR was run by TCRdb on the PCR reads, yielding one entry per CDR3 protein. The sample includes some 18,000 distinct CDR3 sequences, about 46% of them seen just once. No antigens are known for them. The sample here was CD4+ T cells from blood, cultured in vitro, taken after SARS-CoV-2 vaccination. The receptors here all came from a human donor who had recovered from COVID-19.

This chain joins TRBV7-9 and TRBJ2-3, with no clear D. With 3 bases removed from V and 5 bases from J, the gap between germline ends came to 6 bases. This CDR3 has 12 amino acids. Germline assignment: CDR1 SEHNR and CDR2 FQNEAQ (reference sequence). The CDR3 coding sequence is TGTGCCAGCAGCTTGCAAATAGATACGCAGTATTTT. It specifies CASSLQIDTQYF. The full variable domain, rest sourced from reference TRBV7-9 and TRBJ2-3, is DTGVSQNPRHKITKRGQNVTFRCDPISEHNRLYWYRQTLGQGPEFLTYFQNEAQLEKSRLLSDRFSAERPKGSFSTLEIQRTEQGDSAMYLCASSLQIDTQYFGPGTRLTVL.

J is TRBJ1-1 and V is TRBV7-9; no firm D call. The germline V gene encodes CDR1 SEHNR and CDR2 FQNEAQ (reference sequence). The CDR3 runs 12 residues. The V and J ends lost 2 bases and 0 bases respectively, with 1 base between them. The DNA of the CDR3 is TGTGCCAGCAGCTTAATGAACACTGAAGCTTTCTTT. Protein: CASSLMNTEAFF.

V usage is TRBV6-2 or TRBV6-3 and J usage is TRBJ2-7; no definite D call. Per the germline V gene, CDR1 is MNHEY and CDR2 is SVGEGT. The CDR3 length is 14 residues. The germline V and J ends were trimmed by 2 bases and 1 base, with 9 bases remaining between them. The CDR3 DNA reads as TGTGCCAGCAGTTACCTCACAGTTTCCTACGAGCAGTACTTC. Translation gives CASSYLTVSYEQYF.

This clonotype was observed a handful of times. The chain joins TRBV7-9 to TRBJ1-1; D perhaps matches TRBD1 (6 bases). The length of the CDR3 is 12 residues. The V gene lost 4 bases and the J gene lost 7 bases, with 10 bases spanning the gap. Germline values: CDR1 SEHNR, CDR2 FQNEAQ (reference sequence). The CDR3 coding sequence is TGTGCCAGCAGCTCCGACAGGTTTGAAGCTTTCTTT. It specifies CASSSDRFEAFF. The full variable domain, with the rest looked up from reference TRBV7-9 and TRBJ1-1, is DTGVSQNPRHKITKRGQNVTFRCDPISEHNRLYWYRQTLGQGPEFLTYFQNEAQLEKSRLLSDRFSAERPKGSFSTLEIQRTEQGDSAMYLCASSSDRFEAFFGQGTRLTVV.

This sequence joins TRBV7-3 and TRBJ2-3; D may be TRBD2 (5 bases). V was shortened by 3 bases and J by 4 bases, with 11 bases between the two germline ends. The V gene's germline CDR1 is SGHTA and CDR2 FQGTGA. The CDR3 sequence is 14 residues long. Written as DNA, the CDR3 is TGTGCCAGCAGCTTGGACTTGTCGGCAGATACGCAGTATTTT. Translation: CASSLDLSADTQYF.

The chain recombines TRBV5-1 with TRBJ1-4; D is undetermined. Germline lookup yields CDR1 SGHRS and CDR2 YFSETQ. The CDR3 sequence is 14 residues long. Trimming stripped 6 bases from V and 3 bases from J, with 12 bases between. CDR3 sequence reads: CASNQWGANEKLFF. The CDR3 coding sequence is TGCGCCAGCAACCAATGGGGTGCTAATGAAAAACTGTTTTTT.

This clonotype was detected a few times. V is TRBV6-2 or TRBV6-3 and J is TRBJ1-1, with TRBD1 matching over 7 bases. Germline V lookup: CDR1 MNHEY, CDR2 SVGEGT. V dropped 5 bases and J dropped 2; count of bases not matched to a gene: 11. The CDR3 totals 16 residues. In DNA form, the CDR3 reads TGTGCCAGCAGTGACTGGGACAGCGGCCTAAACACTGAAGCTTTCTTT. This translates into CASSDWDSGLNTEAFF.

This clonotype is medium-sized (0.01 to 0.1%). V and J are TRBV6-1 and TRBJ2-5; 10 bases map to TRBD2. Germline-derived CDR1 and CDR2 are MNHNS and SASEGT. The V gene end was trimmed by 3 bases and the J gene end by 2 bases; junction bases not matched to a gene: 3. This CDR3 is 15 amino acids long. The DNA of the CDR3 is TGTGCCAGCAGTGATTTAGCGGGAGGACAAGAGACCCAGTACTTC. Amino acid sequence: CASSDLAGGQETQYF.

The gene calls are TRBV20-1 and TRBJ2-3; TRBD2 matches at 7 bases. Germline CDR1 reads DFQATT; CDR2 reads SNEGSKA (reference sequence). The junction had 6 bases not matched to a gene; V was cut back by 5 bases and J by 4 bases. There are 13 residues in the CDR3. CDR3 nucleotides: TGCAGTGCTCTGGCGGGAGTGGCAGATACGCAGTATTTT. This codes for CSALAGVADTQYF.

This rearrangement joins TRBV28 to TRBJ2-5; TRBD1 matches 7 bases. The CDR3 sequence is 14 residues long. In germline, CDR1 is MDHEN, CDR2 SYDVKM. V shed 4 bases and J 5 bases; nucleotides not matched to a gene: 7. CDR3: CASSSGQAGETQYF. CDR3 nucleotide sequence: TGTGCCAGCAGTTCCGGACAGGCAGGGGAGACCCAGTACTTC.

This chain uses TRBV20-1 with TRBJ2-1; TRBD1 matches at 10 bases. The CDR3 spans 13 residues. The germline gives CDR1 DFQATT, CDR2 SNEGSKA (reference sequence). The V and J ends lost 6 bases and 6 bases, in that order; junction bases with no gene match: 5. The CDR3: CSAPGQGSNEQFF. The CDR3 DNA reads TGCAGTGCCCCGGGACAGGGGTCCAATGAGCAGTTCTTC.

This clonotype was counted between two and nine times. The chain combines TRBV20-1 with TRBJ1-4, with D uncertain. Trimming took 0 bases from V and 7 from J, leaving 15 bases between them. The CDR3 runs 15 residues. Germline CDR1 DFQATT, CDR2 SNEGSKA (reference sequence). The CDR3 DNA reads as TGCAGTGCTAGAGATTTTCAGAGCCCCACTGAAAAACTGTTTTTT. Residues: CSARDFQSPTEKLFF.

This clonotype was counted between two and nine times. This rearrangement joins TRBV10-3 to TRBJ1-1; weak D call: TRBD1 (5 bases). The V gene's germline CDR1 is ENHRY and CDR2 SYGVKD. V shed 0 bases and J shed 3 bases, with 20 bases lying between them. The CDR3 has 18 residues. CDR3 in amino acids: CAISESVRQTHGDTEAFF. CDR3 DNA sequence: TGTGCCATCAGTGAGTCGGTCCGACAGACCCATGGGGACACTGAAGCTTTCTTT.

The rearrangement links TRBV20-1 to TRBJ1-2; TRBD1 aligns across 9 bases. Germline values: CDR1 DFQATT, CDR2 SNEGSKA (reference sequence). Trimming took 0 bases from V and 5 from J; bases not matched to a gene: 16. The CDR3 sequence is 18 residues long. This chain's CDR3 is CSARDRRGQGRIWYGYTF. The CDR3 DNA reads TGCAGTGCTAGAGATCGTCGGGGACAGGGAAGGATTTGGTATGGCTACACCTTC.

The chain carries TRBV18 and TRBJ2-2; TRBD2 matches 10 bases. The J segment lost 7 bases and the V segment lost 4 bases, leaving 9 bases of the junction unmatched. Germline V gives CDR1 KGHSH, CDR2 LQKENI. This CDR3 comprises 16 residues. The CDR3 DNA reads TGTGCCAGCTCACGAGTAGCGGGAGGAGAAGGCGGGGAGCTGTTTTTT. Translating it yields CASSRVAGGEGGELFF.

This clonotype has only one observation. The V gene is TRBV19, the J gene TRBJ2-6; a weak D match, TRBD2 (6 bases). The germline gives CDR1 LNHDA, CDR2 SQIVND (reference sequence). V shed 5 bases and J shed 4 bases, with 12 bases lying between them. The CDR3 is 15 residues long. This CDR3 is CASSVEGSGANVLTF. CDR3 DNA: TGTGCCAGTAGTGTGGAGGGCTCCGGGGCCAACGTCCTGACTTTC.

V is TRBV27 and J is TRBJ2-4; D is unclear. V shed 3 bases and J shed 6 bases, with 3 bases lying between them. The germline gives CDR1 MNHEY, CDR2 SMNVEV (reference sequence). The CDR3 is 11 amino acids. CDR3 loop: CASSLGNIQYF. CDR3 nucleotide sequence: TGTGCCAGCAGTTTGGGAAACATTCAGTACTTC.

This chain connects TRBV12-3 or TRBV12-4 to TRBJ2-7; possibly TRBD1 or TRBD2 for D (5 bases each). Trimming pared 4 bases from V and 4 bases from J, leaving 14 bases between. This CDR3 is built from 14 residues. The CDR3 sequence: CASSSVGTVYEQYF. CDR3 coding DNA: TGTGCCAGCAGTTCCGTCGGGACGGTGTACGAGCAGTACTTC.

This sequence joins TRBV6-1 and TRBJ2-2; 10 bases line up with TRBD1. The CDR3 consists of 15 residues. Germline assignment: CDR1 MNHNS and CDR2 SASEGT. Losses at the gene ends were 4 bases for V and 3 bases for J; bases not matched to a gene: 2. The CDR3 DNA reads as TGTGCCAGCAGTGCCGGGACAGGGGACACCGGGGAGCTGTTTTTT. Translating gives CASSAGTGDTGELFF.

In its sample, this clonotype was seen a few times. The rearrangement uses TRBV28 and TRBJ1-1; D gene ambiguous. The CDR3 length is 11 residues. Germline assignment: CDR1 MDHEN and CDR2 SYDVKM. V was shortened by 5 bases and J by 11 bases, with 12 bases between the two germline ends. CDR3 sequence (DNA): TGTGCCAGCAGTACGCGAAACGGGGCTTTCTTT. Translated: CASSTRNGAFF.

Relative to its sample, this clonotype is medium-sized. V gene TRBV6-1 combines with J gene TRBJ1-5; unclear D gene. Germline V lookup: CDR1 MNHNS, CDR2 SASEGT. The CDR3 covers 13 residues. V lost 8 bases and J 0 bases, leaving 8 bases between the germline ends. CDR3 amino acids: CASLGHSNQPQHF. The CDR3 DNA follows: TGTGCCAGCCTGGGCCATAGCAATCAGCCCCAGCATTTT.

The rearrangement links TRBV4-2 to TRBJ1-3; no reliable D call. Per the germline V gene, CDR1 is LGHNA and CDR2 is YNFKEQ. The length of the CDR3 is 11 residues. Trimming cost V 4 bases and J 8 bases, with 6 bases left between them. CDR3 sequence: CASSRRDTIYF. CDR3 nucleotide sequence: TGTGCCAGCAGCCGGCGGGACACCATATATTTT.

The chain carries TRBV6-2 or TRBV6-3 and TRBJ2-7; 9 bases align to TRBD2. V gave up 6 bases and J gave up 2 bases; unmatched junction bases: 2. Germline V gene sequence: CDR1 MNHEY, CDR2 SVGEGT. This CDR3 is built from 13 residues. The CDR3 DNA sequence: TGTGCCAGCAGCCCTAGCGGGACCTACGAGCAGTACTTC. Its translation: CASSPSGTYEQYF.

The V call is TRBV19, the J call TRBJ2-7, with TRBD1 identical over 10 bases. The CDR3 spans 14 residues. The ends lost 5 bases at V and 6 bases at J; junction bases unmatched: 7. Germline V CDR1 and CDR2: LNHDA, SQIVND (reference sequence). The CDR3 DNA sequence: TGTGCCAGTAGTCGCCGGGACAGGGGACTCGAGCAGTACTTC. It encodes CASSRRDRGLEQYF.

The chain couples TRBV7-9 to TRBJ1-1; D remains unclear. Trimming stripped 4 bases from V and 6 bases from J, with 15 bases between. Germline CDR1 reads SEHNR; CDR2 reads FQNEAQ (reference sequence). The CDR3 contains 14 residues. CDR3 protein: CASSSGRELAEAFF. In DNA form, the CDR3 reads TGTGCCAGCAGCTCCGGACGGGAGTTGGCTGAAGCTTTCTTT.

This clonotype is a singleton in its sample. One end of the junction fails to match germline, which may point to a read error. The chain recombines TRBV5-3 with TRBJ2-7; D may be TRBD1 (6 bases). TRBV5-3 is flagged as an ORF with uncertain function. The CDR3 sequence is 12 residues long. The CDR3 DNA is TGTGCCAGCAGCTTTGTCACAGGGGAGCAGTACTTC. It is translated as CASSFVTGEQYF.

The genes are TRBV19 and TRBJ2-7; the D gene is possibly TRBD2 (6 bases). This CDR3 region has 13 residues. V lost 6 bases to trimming and J lost 0 bases, with 9 bases between them. In germline, CDR1 is LNHDA, CDR2 SQIVND (reference sequence). CDR3 amino acids: CASSRDFSYEQYF. The CDR3 DNA reads TGTGCCAGTAGCCGGGACTTCTCCTACGAGCAGTACTTC.

The J gene is TRBJ2-1, the V gene TRBV20-1; D might be TRBD2 (5 bases). This CDR3 comprises 16 residues. CDR1 is DFQATT, CDR2 SNEGSKA, per germline (reference sequence). V dropped 5 bases and J dropped 3 bases, with 20 bases sitting between them. In nucleotides, the CDR3 is TGCAGTGCTGACGAGGGAGTCTCCCGATTCTACAATGAGCAGTTCTTC. This codes for CSADEGVSRFYNEQFF.

This clonotype was detected once. The chain combines TRBV5-4 with TRBJ2-1; D not certain. The V end was cut by 2 bases, the J end by 0 bases, with 9 bases between. The CDR3 consists of 15 residues. The germline CDR1 and CDR2 sequences are SGHNT and YYREEE (reference sequence). The CDR3: CASSFTASSYNEQFF. The CDR3 DNA is TGTGCCAGCAGCTTCACAGCGAGCTCCTACAATGAGCAGTTCTTC. Full variable domain (outside the CDR3, taken from reference TRBV5-4 and TRBJ2-1): ETGVTQSPTHLIKTRGQQVTLRCSSQSGHNTVSWYQQALGQGPQFIFQYYREEENGRGNFPPRFSGLQFPNYSSELNVNALELDDSALYLCASSFTASSYNEQFFGPGTRLTVL.

The chain is built from TRBV10-3 and TRBJ1-1; D gene uncertain. The CDR3 totals 12 residues. The V end was cut by 5 bases, the J end by 2 bases, with 6 bases between. Germline lookup yields CDR1 ENHRY and CDR2 SYGVKD. The CDR3 sequence: CAISRVNTEAFF. CDR3 nucleotides: TGTGCCATCAGTCGGGTTAACACTGAAGCTTTCTTT.